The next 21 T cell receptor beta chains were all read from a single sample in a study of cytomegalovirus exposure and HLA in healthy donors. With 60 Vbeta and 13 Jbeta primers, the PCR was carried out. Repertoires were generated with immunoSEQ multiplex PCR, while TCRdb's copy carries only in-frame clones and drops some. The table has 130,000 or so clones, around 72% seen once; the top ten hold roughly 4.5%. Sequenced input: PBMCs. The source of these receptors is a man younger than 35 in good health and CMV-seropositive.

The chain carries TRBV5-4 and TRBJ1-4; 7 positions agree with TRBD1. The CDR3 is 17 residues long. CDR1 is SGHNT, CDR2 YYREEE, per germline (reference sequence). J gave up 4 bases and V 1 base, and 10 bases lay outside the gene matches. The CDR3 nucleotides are TGTGCCAGCAGCTTGCAAATAGGGGGCAGGGGTAATGAAAAACTGTTTTTT. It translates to CASSLQIGGRGNEKLFF.

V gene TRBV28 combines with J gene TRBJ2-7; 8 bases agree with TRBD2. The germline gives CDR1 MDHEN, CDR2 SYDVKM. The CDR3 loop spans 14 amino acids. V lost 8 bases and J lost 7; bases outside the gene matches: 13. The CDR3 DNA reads TGTGCCAGCGTTTGGGCGGGGGGTAGTGGGGAGCAGTACTTC. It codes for CASVWAGGSGEQYF.

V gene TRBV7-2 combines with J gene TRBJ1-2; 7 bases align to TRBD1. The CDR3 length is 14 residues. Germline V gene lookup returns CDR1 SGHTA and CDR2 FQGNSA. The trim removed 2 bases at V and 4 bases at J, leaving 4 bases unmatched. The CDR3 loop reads CASSLSPGGYGYTF. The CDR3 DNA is TGTGCCAGCAGCTTATCCCCAGGGGGCTATGGCTACACCTTC. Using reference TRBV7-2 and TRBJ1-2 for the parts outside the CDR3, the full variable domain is GAGVSQSPSNKVTEKGKDVELRCDPISGHTALYWYRQSLGQGLEFLIYFQGNSAPDKSGLPSDRFSAERTGGSVSTLTIQRTQQEDSAVYLCASSLSPGGYGYTFGSGTRLTVV.

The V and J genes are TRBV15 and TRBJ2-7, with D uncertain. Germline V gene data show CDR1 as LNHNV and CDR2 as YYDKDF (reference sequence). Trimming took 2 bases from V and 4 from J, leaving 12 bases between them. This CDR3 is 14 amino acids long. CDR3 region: CATSRSPLEYEQYF. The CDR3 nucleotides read TGTGCCACCAGCAGATCCCCGCTAGAGTACGAGCAGTACTTC.

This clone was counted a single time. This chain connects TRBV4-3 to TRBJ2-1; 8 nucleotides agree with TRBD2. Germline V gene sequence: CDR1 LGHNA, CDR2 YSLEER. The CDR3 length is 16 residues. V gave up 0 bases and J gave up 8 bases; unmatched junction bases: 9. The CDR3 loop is CASSQDWLLAGHEQFF. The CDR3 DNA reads TGCGCCAGCAGCCAAGATTGGTTGCTAGCGGGCCATGAGCAGTTCTTC.

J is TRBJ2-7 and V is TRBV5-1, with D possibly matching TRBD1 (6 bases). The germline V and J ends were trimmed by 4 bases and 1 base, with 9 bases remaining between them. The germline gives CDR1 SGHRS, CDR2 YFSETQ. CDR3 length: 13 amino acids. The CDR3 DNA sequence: TGCGCCAGCAGCACGACAGGATCCTACGAGCAGTACTTC. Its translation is CASSTTGSYEQYF.

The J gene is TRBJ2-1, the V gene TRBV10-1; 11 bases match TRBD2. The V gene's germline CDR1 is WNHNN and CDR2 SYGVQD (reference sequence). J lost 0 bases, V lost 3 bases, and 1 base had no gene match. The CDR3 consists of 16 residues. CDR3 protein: CASSELAGASYNEQFF. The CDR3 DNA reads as TGCGCCAGCAGTGAACTAGCGGGGGCCTCCTACAATGAGCAGTTCTTC.

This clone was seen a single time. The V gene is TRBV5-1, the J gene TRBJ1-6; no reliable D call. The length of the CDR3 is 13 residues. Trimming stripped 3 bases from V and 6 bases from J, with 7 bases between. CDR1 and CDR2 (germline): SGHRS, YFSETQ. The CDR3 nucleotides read TGCGCCAGCAGCTACGACACTAATTCACCCCTCCACTTT. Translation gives CASSYDTNSPLHF.

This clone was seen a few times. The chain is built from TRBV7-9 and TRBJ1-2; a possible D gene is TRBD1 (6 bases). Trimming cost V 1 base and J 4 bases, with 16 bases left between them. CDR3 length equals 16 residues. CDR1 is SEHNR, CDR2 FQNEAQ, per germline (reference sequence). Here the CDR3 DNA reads TGTGCCAGCAGCTTAGGGTGGGACACCGGCGGCTATGGCTACACCTTC. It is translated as CASSLGWDTGGYGYTF.

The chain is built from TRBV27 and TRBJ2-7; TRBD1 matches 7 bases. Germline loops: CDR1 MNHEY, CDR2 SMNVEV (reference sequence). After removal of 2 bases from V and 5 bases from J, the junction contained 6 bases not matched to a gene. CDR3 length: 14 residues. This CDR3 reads CASSLHRGYDEQYF. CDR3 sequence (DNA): TGTGCCAGCAGTTTACACAGGGGATACGACGAGCAGTACTTC.

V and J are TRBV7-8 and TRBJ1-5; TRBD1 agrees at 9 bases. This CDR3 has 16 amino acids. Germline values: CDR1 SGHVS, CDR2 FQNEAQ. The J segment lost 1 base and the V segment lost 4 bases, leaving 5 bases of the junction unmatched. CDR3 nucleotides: TGTGCCAGCAGCTCCGGGACAGGGAGGAGCAATCAGCCCCAGCATTTT. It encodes CASSSGTGRSNQPQHF.

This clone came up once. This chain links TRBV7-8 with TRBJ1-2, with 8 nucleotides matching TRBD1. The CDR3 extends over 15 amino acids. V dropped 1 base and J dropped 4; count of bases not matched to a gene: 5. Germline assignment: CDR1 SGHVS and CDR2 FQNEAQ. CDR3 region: CASSLVDRGPYGYTF. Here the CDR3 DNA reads TGTGCCAGCAGCTTAGTCGACAGGGGCCCCTATGGCTACACCTTC.

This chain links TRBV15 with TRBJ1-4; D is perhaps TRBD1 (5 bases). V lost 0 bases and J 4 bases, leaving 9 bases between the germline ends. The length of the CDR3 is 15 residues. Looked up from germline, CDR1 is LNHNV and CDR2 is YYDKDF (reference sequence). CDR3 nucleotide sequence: TGTGCCACCAGCAGAGATGTGGGGCGTAATGAAAAACTGTTTTTT. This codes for CATSRDVGRNEKLFF. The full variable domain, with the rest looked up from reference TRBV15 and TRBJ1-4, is DAMVIQNPRYQVTQFGKPVTLSCSQTLNHNVMYWYQQKSSQAPKLLFHYYDKDFNNEADTPDNFQSRRPNTSFCFLDIRSPGLGDTAMYLCATSRDVGRNEKLFFGSGTQLSVL.

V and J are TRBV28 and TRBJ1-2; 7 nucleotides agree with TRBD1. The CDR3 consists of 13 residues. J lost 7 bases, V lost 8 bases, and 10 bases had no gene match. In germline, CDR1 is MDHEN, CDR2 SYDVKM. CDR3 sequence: CASRWKGAGGYTF. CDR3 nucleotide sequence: TGTGCCAGCCGGTGGAAGGGGGCAGGTGGCTACACCTTC.

CDR3 in DNA: TGTGCCAGCACCCTTTCGGGGGTAAACTACGAGCAGTACTTC. Residues: CASTLSGVNYEQYF. V gene TRBV7-9 combines with J gene TRBJ2-7; TRBD2 is a possible D gene (6 bases). Deletions cut 7 bases from V and 3 bases from J, with 16 bases between. This CDR3 comprises 14 residues. Per the germline V gene, CDR1 is SEHNR and CDR2 is FQNEAQ (reference sequence).

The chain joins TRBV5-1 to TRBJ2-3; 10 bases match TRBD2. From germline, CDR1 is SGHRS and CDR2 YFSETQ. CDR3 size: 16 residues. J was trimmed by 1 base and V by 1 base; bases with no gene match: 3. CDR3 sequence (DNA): TGCGCCAGCAGCTTGATCACTAGCGGGGGCACAGATACGCAGTATTTT. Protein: CASSLITSGGTDTQYF.

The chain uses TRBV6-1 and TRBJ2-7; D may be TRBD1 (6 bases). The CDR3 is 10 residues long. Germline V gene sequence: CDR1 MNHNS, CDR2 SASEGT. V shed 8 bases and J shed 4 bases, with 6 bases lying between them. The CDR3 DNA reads TGTGCCAGCGGACAGTACGAGCAGTACTTC. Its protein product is CASGQYEQYF.

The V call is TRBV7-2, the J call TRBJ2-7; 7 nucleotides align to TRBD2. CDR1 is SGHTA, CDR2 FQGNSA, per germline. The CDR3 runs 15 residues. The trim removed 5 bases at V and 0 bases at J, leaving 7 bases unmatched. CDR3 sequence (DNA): TGTGCCAGCAGCCAGCTAGCGGTTAACTCCTACGAGCAGTACTTC. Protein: CASSQLAVNSYEQYF.

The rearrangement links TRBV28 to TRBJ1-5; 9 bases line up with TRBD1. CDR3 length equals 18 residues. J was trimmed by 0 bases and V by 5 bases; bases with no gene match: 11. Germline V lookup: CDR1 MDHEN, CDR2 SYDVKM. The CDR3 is CASSVPGQGVYSNQPQHF. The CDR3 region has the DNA TGTGCCAGCAGTGTCCCGGGACAGGGCGTTTATAGCAATCAGCCCCAGCATTTT.

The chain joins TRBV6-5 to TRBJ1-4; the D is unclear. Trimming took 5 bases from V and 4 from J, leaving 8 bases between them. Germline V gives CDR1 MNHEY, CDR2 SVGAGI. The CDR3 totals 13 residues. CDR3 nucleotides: TGTGCCAGCAGTGTATCCAGTAATGAAAAACTGTTTTTT. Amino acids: CASSVSSNEKLFF.

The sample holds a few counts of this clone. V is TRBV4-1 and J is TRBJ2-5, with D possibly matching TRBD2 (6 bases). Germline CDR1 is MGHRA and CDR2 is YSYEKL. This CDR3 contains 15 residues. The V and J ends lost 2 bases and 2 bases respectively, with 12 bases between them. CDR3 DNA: TGCGCCAGCAGCCAAACAACCCGGGGGCAAGAGACCCAGTACTTC. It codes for CASSQTTRGQETQYF.